The T cell receptor (beta chain) under discussion was sequenced for a study of blood T cell repertoires in COVID-19. Study summary: Sample material is recorded as cDNA or gDNA derived from T cells, B-cell-depleted T cells, or PBMCs.

This table comes from immunoSEQ multiplex PCR, and its TCRdb copy is limited to in-frame clones, with some not included. The table has about 50,000 clones, just over 85% seen once. Germline loops: CDR1 SEHNR, CDR2 FQNEAQ (reference sequence). V gave up 5 bases and J gave up 6 bases; unmatched junction bases: 20. The CDR3 totals 19 residues. The receptor's source is a man aged 70 or older with acute or convalescent COVID-19. The sample consisted of peripheral blood. This rearrangement joins TRBV7-9 to TRBJ2-3, with TRBD1 matching 10 bases. The CDR3 DNA follows: TGTGCCAGCAGCCGACAATACTCAAAGACAGGGGGCGCCGGGGATACGCAGTATTTT. Translated, it gives CASSRQYSKTGGAGDTQYF.